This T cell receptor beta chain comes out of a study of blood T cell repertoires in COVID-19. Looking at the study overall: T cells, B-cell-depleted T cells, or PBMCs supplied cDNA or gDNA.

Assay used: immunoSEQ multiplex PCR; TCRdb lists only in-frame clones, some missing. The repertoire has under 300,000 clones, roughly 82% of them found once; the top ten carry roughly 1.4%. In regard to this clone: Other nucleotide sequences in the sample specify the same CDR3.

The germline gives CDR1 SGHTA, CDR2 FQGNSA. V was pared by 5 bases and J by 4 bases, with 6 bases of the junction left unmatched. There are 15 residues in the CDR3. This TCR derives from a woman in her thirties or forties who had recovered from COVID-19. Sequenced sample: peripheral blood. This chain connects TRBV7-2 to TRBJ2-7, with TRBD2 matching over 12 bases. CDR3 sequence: CASSPSSGGAYEQYF. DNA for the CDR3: TGTGCCAGCAGCCCCTCTAGCGGGGGGGCTTACGAGCAGTACTTC.